This TCR beta chain derives from a study of technical replicates of blood from several donors. V trimming: 5 bases; J trimming: 7 bases; junction bases outside the gene matches: 14. The CDR3 extends over 17 amino acids. Germline CDR1 is SGHTA and CDR2 is FQGNSA. The protocol was immunoSEQ multiplex PCR, while the TCRdb copy is restricted to in-frame clones and leaves out a portion. The sample lists about 75,000 clones, roughly nine tenths occurring once. This clonotype was sampled from a human donor in good health. Some clones in this sample may be carry-over from other donors' samples. The sample taken for sequencing was T cells isolated from PBMCs. The chain joins TRBV7-2 to TRBJ2-2; 9 bases are shared with TRBD2. The CDR3 region has the DNA TGTGCCAGCAGCATTAGTAGCGGGAGCCAACGAAGCGGGGAGCTGTTTTTT. Amino acids: CASSISSGSQRSGELFF.